The 19 T cell receptor beta chains below were found in one sample sequenced in a study of OX40 agonist ivuxolimab in advanced cancers. Using immunoSEQ multiplex PCR, the repertoire was profiled, and TCRdb retains in-frame clones only, with some absent. The top ten clones hold approximately 7.9% of a sample with roughly 45,000 clones, 60% to 80% of them seen once. The sequenced sample was CD4+ or CD8+ T cells sorted from blood, obtained in a trial of the OX40 agonist ivuxolimab. Source of these receptors: an adult with an advanced solid tumor such as melanoma, head and neck, liver or kidney cancer.

V gene TRBV7-2 combines with J gene TRBJ2-1, with 9 bases that match TRBD2. V dropped 3 bases and J dropped 9; count of bases not matched to a gene: 9. Germline V CDR1 and CDR2: SGHTA, FQGNSA. This CDR3 region has 15 residues. This CDR3 reads CASSFLLAGKFEQFF. The CDR3 region has the DNA TGTGCCAGCAGCTTTTTGCTAGCGGGAAAGTTTGAGCAGTTCTTC.

A few counts support this clone. V usage is TRBV9 and J usage is TRBJ1-1, with TRBD1 as a possible D gene (5 bases). The CDR3 extends over 14 amino acids. Looked up from germline, CDR1 is SGDLS and CDR2 is YYNGEE. V lost 6 bases and J 10 bases, leaving 22 bases between the germline ends. CDR3 protein: CASNSPSQGIAAFF. The CDR3 coding sequence is TGTGCCAGCAACTCCCCGAGTCAGGGAATCGCAGCTTTCTTT.

This chain links TRBV2 with TRBJ2-5; 9 nucleotides align to TRBD2. CDR3 length: 14 amino acids. Trimming cost V 4 bases and J 5 bases; bases outside gene matches: 5. CDR1 is SNHLY and CDR2 is FYNNEI in the germline V gene. The CDR3 nucleotides read TGTGCCAGCAGTGGGCGGGAGGGGTATGAGACCCAGTACTTC. It codes for CASSGREGYETQYF.

This sequence joins TRBV7-8 and TRBJ2-7; unclear D gene. Germline V gene lookup returns CDR1 SGHVS and CDR2 FQNEAQ. This CDR3 has 15 residues. Trimming left V 1 base short and J 2 bases short, with 12 bases between. CDR3 sequence: CASSLGRETPYEQYF. The CDR3 bases are TGTGCCAGCAGCTTAGGCCGCGAAACGCCCTACGAGCAGTACTTC.

V is TRBV25-1 and J is TRBJ2-1; 8 positions match TRBD1. Losses at the gene ends were 5 bases for V and 1 base for J; bases not matched to a gene: 13. Germline CDR1 and CDR2: MGHDK and SYGVNS. The CDR3 has 18 amino acids. The CDR3 loop reads CASSPRTGRSFSYNEQFF. The CDR3 DNA sequence: TGTGCCAGCAGTCCCAGGACAGGGCGCTCATTTTCCTACAATGAGCAGTTCTTC.

This clone was picked up one time. The chain joins TRBV7-9 to TRBJ2-1; 8 bases align to TRBD1. The J segment lost 8 bases and the V segment lost 4 bases, leaving 13 bases of the junction unmatched. This CDR3 has 16 amino acids. Germline CDR1 and CDR2: SEHNR and FQNEAQ (reference sequence). The CDR3 DNA is TGTGCCAGCAGCTCCCCCCGGACAGGGTTGGGGGATGAGCAGTTCTTC. Translation: CASSSPRTGLGDEQFF.

The chain employs TRBV6-6 and TRBJ2-2, with D possibly matching TRBD1 (6 bases). From germline, CDR1 is MNHNY and CDR2 SVGAGI (reference sequence). The CDR3 consists of 14 residues. The V gene lost 2 bases and the J gene lost 3 bases, with 7 bases spanning the gap. As DNA, the CDR3 is TGTGCCAGCAGTTACAAGGGGGACACCGGGGAGCTGTTTTTT. It codes for CASSYKGDTGELFF.

The V gene is TRBV5-1, the J gene TRBJ2-3, with 11 bases that match TRBD2. The CDR3 runs to 15 residues. Germline V gene data show CDR1 as SGHRS and CDR2 as YFSETQ. V lost 4 bases and J lost 9; bases outside the gene matches: 10. CDR3 nucleotides: TGCGCCAGCAGCGCTGGACTAGCGGGTGGAAGAACGCAGTATTTT. Its protein is CASSAGLAGGRTQYF. Full variable domain (outside the CDR3, taken from reference TRBV5-1 and TRBJ2-3): KAGVTQTPRYLIKTRGQQVTLSCSPISGHRSVSWYQQTPGQGLQFLFEYFSETQRNKGNFPGRFSGRQFSNSRSEMNVSTLELGDSALYLCASSAGLAGGRTQYFGPGTRLTVL.

V is TRBV7-6 and J is TRBJ1-2; D uncertain. The CDR3 length is 19 residues. Germline loops: CDR1 SGHVS, CDR2 FNYEAQ. Trimming took off 4 bases at V and 3 bases at J, with 27 bases between the two ends. CDR3 region: CASSSAVGRINLPDYGYTF. In DNA form, the CDR3 reads TGTGCCAGCAGCTCAGCCGTCGGTAGAATCAATCTCCCTGACTATGGCTACACCTTC.

The gene calls are TRBV7-2 and TRBJ2-7; no clear D. Trimming removed 1 base from V and 6 bases from J, with 10 bases in between. CDR1 and CDR2 from the germline V gene are SGHTA and FQGNSA. The CDR3 extends over 13 amino acids. CDR3 in amino acids: CASSLEVASEQYF. The CDR3 DNA reads as TGTGCCAGCAGCTTAGAAGTGGCCAGCGAGCAGTACTTC. The full variable domain, with the rest looked up from reference TRBV7-2 and TRBJ2-7, is GAGVSQSPSNKVTEKGKDVELRCDPISGHTALYWYRQSLGQGLEFLIYFQGNSAPDKSGLPSDRFSAERTGGSVSTLTIQRTQQEDSAVYLCASSLEVASEQYFGPGTRLTVT.

The chain employs TRBV10-2 and TRBJ2-7, with 11 bases identical to TRBD2. The CDR3 is made up of 14 amino acids. J gave up 5 bases and V 3 bases, and 3 bases lay outside the gene matches. Germline V CDR1 and CDR2: WSHSY, SAAADI. The CDR3 region is CASSETSGSDEQYF. CDR3 DNA: TGCGCCAGCAGTGAAACTAGCGGGAGCGACGAGCAGTACTTC.

The chain couples TRBV5-1 to TRBJ1-2; 12 bases are a match to TRBD1. This CDR3 comprises 14 residues. The junction had 6 bases not matched to a gene; V was cut back by 4 bases and J by 8 bases. Per the germline V gene, CDR1 is SGHRS and CDR2 is YFSETQ. The CDR3 nucleotides are TGCGCCAGCAGCCGTGGGACAGGGGGCGACGGCTACACCTTC. Translation gives CASSRGTGGDGYTF.

The V call is TRBV14, the J call TRBJ1-3; D unresolved. Looked up from germline, CDR1 is SGHDN and CDR2 is FVKESK. CDR3 size: 16 residues. Between the trimmed V and J ends, which lost 4 bases and 0 bases, there was a span of 13 bases. The DNA of the CDR3 is TGTGCCAGCAGCCTGGTGGGCGGAATCTCTGGAAACACCATATATTTT. Its translation is CASSLVGGISGNTIYF. Full variable domain (missing parts from reference TRBV14 and TRBJ1-3): EAGVTQFPSHSVIEKGQTVTLRCDPISGHDNLYWYRRVMGKEIKFLLHFVKESKQDESGMPNNRFLAERTGGTYSTLKVQPAELEDSGVYFCASSLVGGISGNTIYFGEGSWLTVV.

The chain employs TRBV15 and TRBJ2-7; no firm D call. Germline CDR1 and CDR2: LNHNV and YYDKDF (reference sequence). The ends were cut back, 1 base at V and 2 bases at J, with 15 bases in the middle. This CDR3 is built from 16 residues. CDR3 loop: CATSRVAYGQAYEQYF. CDR3 DNA: TGTGCCACCAGCAGAGTGGCCTACGGCCAGGCCTACGAGCAGTACTTC.

This rearrangement joins TRBV5-4 to TRBJ2-7; TRBD2 agrees at 10 bases. The CDR3 is 17 amino acids. Germline loops: CDR1 SGHNT, CDR2 YYREEE (reference sequence). Trimming at V came to 3 bases and at J to 3 bases, leaving 12 bases not matched to a gene. The CDR3 nucleotides read TGTGCCAGCAGCTCCAAAAGACTAGCGGGCGACTTCTACGAGCAGTACTTC. Amino acid sequence: CASSSKRLAGDFYEQYF.

The CDR3 sequence: CAWSVWGTGELFF. Here the CDR3 DNA reads TGTGCCTGGAGTGTTTGGGGGACCGGGGAGCTGTTTTTT. The rearrangement uses TRBV30 and TRBJ2-2; perhaps D is TRBD1 or TRBD2 (5 bases each). V gave up 0 bases and J gave up 5 bases, with 7 bases separating them. Germline V lookup: CDR1 GTSNPN, CDR2 SVGIG (reference sequence). The CDR3 has 13 residues.

This rearrangement joins TRBV5-1 to TRBJ2-4; the D gene is possibly TRBD2 (7 bases). The CDR3 has 20 residues. Germline CDR1 is SGHRS and CDR2 is YFSETQ. V lost 4 bases, J lost 0 bases, and 26 bases lay in between. As DNA, the CDR3 is TGCGCCAGCAGCCCCCGCCTGGCGGGAGAGGGGGGACTAGCCAAAAACATTCAGTACTTC. It translates to CASSPRLAGEGGLAKNIQYF.

The chain couples TRBV29-1 to TRBJ2-1; D gene uncertain. Germline loops: CDR1 SQVTM, CDR2 ANQGSEA. The CDR3 contains 13 residues. V lost 6 bases, J lost 10 bases, and 19 bases lay in between. CDR3 DNA: TGCAGCGTCTACTGGAGTTTACAAAGGGAGCAGTTCTTC. It is translated as CSVYWSLQREQFF.

The chain couples TRBV5-1 to TRBJ2-5; 9 bases map to TRBD2. This CDR3 comprises 13 residues. Trimming at V came to 4 bases and at J to 5 bases, leaving 3 bases not matched to a gene. Germline V gives CDR1 SGHRS, CDR2 YFSETQ. The CDR3 reads CASSPGLAETQYF. Written as DNA, the CDR3 is TGCGCCAGCAGCCCCGGACTAGCGGAGACCCAGTACTTC.